The rows below give T cell receptor beta chains drawn from one sample of a study of T-cell memory formation after mild COVID-19. Using its own MiXCR run on the 5' RACE reads, TCRdb lists one record per CDR3 protein. This sample has more than 150,000 distinct CDR3 sequences, with under 14% found just once. The sample consisted of PBMCs or a T cell subset sorted from them (not recorded which). These receptor sequences come from a man between 18 and 35 years old who had mild COVID-19 (a few samples of this study predate the infection). Cell type and time point are not known. Each CDR3 is given without its conserved first and last residue.

length | J | V | CDR3
12 | TRBJ2-3 | TRBV4-1 | ASSQEASTDTQY
13 | TRBJ1-6 | TRBV9 | ASSVPGGDNSPLH
13 | TRBJ2-5 | TRBV6-2/TRBV6-3 | ASRRFSGSQETQY
13 | TRBJ1-1 | TRBV6-6 | ASSRDPTLNTEAF
11 | TRBJ1-1 | TRBV20-1 | SASQQLNTEAF
13 | TRBJ1-4 | TRBV7-2 | ASSSTTGINEKLF
12 | TRBJ1-4 | TRBV4-3 | ASSPGTGDEKLF
11 | TRBJ1-2 | TRBV6-1 | ATCLTEDYGYT
13 | TRBJ2-3 | TRBV11-2 | ASSLGLAGVDTQY
16 | TRBJ2-3 | TRBV5-1 | ASSSSFMGTTLTDTQY
13 | TRBJ2-1 | TRBV5-1 | ASSFIDSVTYEQF
8 | TRBJ1-2 | TRBV20-1 | SASHYGYT
10 | TRBJ2-5 | TRBV20-1 | SANSGEETQY
13 | TRBJ2-7 | TRBV7-2 | ASSFDRVSSYEQY
12 | TRBJ2-7 | TRBV10-3 | AISELDRGHEQY
11 | TRBJ1-4 | TRBV7-9 | ASSLRGIEKLF
14 | TRBJ2-3 | TRBV20-1 | SASRLAGVGTDTQY
13 | TRBJ2-3 | TRBV30 | ACPQGGGASDTQY
13 | TRBJ1-5 | TRBV15 | ATSRGGGYNQPQH
12 | TRBJ2-7 | TRBV20-1 | SARDGTGGWEQY
10 | TRBJ1-1 | TRBV12-3/TRBV12-4 | ASSPSDRVAF
12 | TRBJ1-5 | TRBV7-9 | ASSPPGDNQPQH
12 | TRBJ1-1 | TRBV5-1 | ASRKGAMNTEAF
12 | TRBJ1-1 | TRBV12-3/TRBV12-4 | ASSPFGQNTEAF
16 | TRBJ2-3 | TRBV11-2 | ASSSRLAGGQRTDTQY
15 | TRBJ2-3 | TRBV6-2/TRBV6-3 | ASSTRGRGRNTDTQY
13 | TRBJ2-1 | TRBV20-1 | SASQAGIVGNEQF